This is a list of T cell receptor beta chains from one sample in a study of shared clonotypes between healthy human individuals. Libraries were prepared by immunoSEQ multiplex PCR; TCRdb keeps only in-frame clonotypes and omits some of them. The table has about 2.3 million clones, roughly 92% seen once. Material for sequencing was naive CD4+ T cells from PBMCs. The receptor source for this set is a man aged 18 to 29 in good health. Some clones in this sample may be carry-over from other donors' samples. Both conserved end residues are part of each CDR3. D genes are given only for firm matches. The listing skips clone size in some rows; elsewhere it reads once, few, many or a size class.

abundance	v_gene	j_gene	d_gene	CDR3nt	CDR3aa
.	TRBV5-1	TRBJ2-4	TRBD1	TGCGCCAGCAGCTCCGGGACAGGGTTTGTCATTCAGTACTTC	CASSSGTGFVIQYF
once	TRBV11-2	TRBJ2-3	TRBD2	TGTGCCAGCAGCTTAAGTGCTAGCGGGGGCACAGATACGCAGTATTTT	CASSLSASGGTDTQYF
.	TRBV5-1	TRBJ1-1	.	TGCGCCAGCAGCCCCGAACCCCTAGGCTACACTGAAGCTTTCTTT	CASSPEPLGYTEAFF
.	TRBV27	TRBJ2-3	TRBD1	TGTGCCAGCAGCCTCAGGGGGCGAAGCACAGATACGCAGTATTTT	CASSLRGRSTDTQYF
.	TRBV29-1	TRBJ1-2	.	TGCAGCGTTGATAGCCCGGATGGCTACACCTTC	CSVDSPDGYTF
.	TRBV15	TRBJ2-3	.	TGTGCCACTAGAGTAGGAGGGAGCAGGATCACAGATACGCAGTATTTT	CATRVGGSRITDTQYF
once	TRBV2	TRBJ2-2	TRBD2	TGTGCCAGCAGTGAGACTAGCGGGAGTGTGGCGGAGCTGTTTTTT	CASSETSGSVAELFF
once	TRBV14	TRBJ1-2	.	TGTGCCAGCAGCCGCCCGGGACGGTTCAGCTCGGTGGGTGGCTACACCTTC	CASSRPGRFSSVGGYTF
.	TRBV29-1	TRBJ2-5	TRBD2	TGCAGCGTTGGGGGGGGAGAGACCCAGTACTTC	CSVGGGETQYF
.	TRBV7-2	TRBJ2-3	.	TGTGCCAGCGGGTCACGGTACTTATCCACAGATACGCAGTATTTT	CASGSRYLSTDTQYF
once	TRBV5-6	TRBJ2-7	TRBD2	TGTGCCAGCAGCCCGGGACTAGCGGGAGGAAACCAGTACTTC	CASSPGLAGGNQYF
once	TRBV5-6	TRBJ2-1	TRBD1	TGTGCCAGCAGCACACAGGGGTGGAGTGAGCAGTTCTTC	CASSTQGWSEQFF
.	TRBV4-2	TRBJ2-1	.	TGTGCCAGCAGCCAAGATGCAGGAAATGAGCAGTTCTTC	CASSQDAGNEQFF
.	TRBV6-1	TRBJ1-5	TRBD1	TGTGCCAGCAGTGGGGGACAGGACAATCAGCCCCAGCATTTT	CASSGGQDNQPQHF
.	TRBV27	TRBJ1-4	.	TGTGCCACAGGAGGCCGCGCAACTAATGAAAAACTGTTTTTT	CATGGRATNEKLFF
once	TRBV7-2	TRBJ2-7	TRBD1	TGTGCCAGCAGCTCCTGGACAGGGGGCCAAGCATTC	CASSSWTGGQAF
.	TRBV2	TRBJ2-5	TRBD2	TGTGCCAGCAGTGCGGTAGCGGGGGGGAAAGAGACCCAGTACTTC	CASSAVAGGKETQYF
few	TRBV30	TRBJ1-1	TRBD1	TGTGCCTGGAGCCAACAGACAGGGCCCTTCGGGAAAGCTTTCTTT	CAWSQQTGPFGKAFF
few	TRBV27	TRBJ2-7	.	TGTACGGACCGGGGTGAGCAGTACTTC	CTDRGEQYF
few	TRBV2	TRBJ1-4	TRBD1	TGTGCCAGCAGGAAATTAGGGACAGGGGTGGTTTTGTCCCCTTTT	CASRKLGTGVVLSPF
once	TRBV5-1	TRBJ2-7	.	TGCGCCAGCAGCAGGACAGAATCTTCTAGCTCCTACGAGCAGTACTTC	CASSRTESSSSYEQYF
.	TRBV5-6	TRBJ2-3	TRBD2	TGTGCCAGCAGCCCGTCGTGGACTAGCGGCAAGAGCACAGATACGCAGTATTTT	CASSPSWTSGKSTDTQYF